The text below deals with one T cell receptor (beta chain). The CDR3 covers 13 residues. V gave up 0 bases and J gave up 9 bases, with 12 bases separating them. The germline gives CDR1 SNHLY, CDR2 FYNNEI. The data were obtained in a study of Graves' ophthalmopathy and Graves' hyperthyroidism. From RNA, the CDR3 regions of TCR beta chains were amplified and sequenced. Second-round multiplex PCR followed a first-round RT-PCR using HTBI primers. Via MiXCR, TCRdb re-called the multiplex PCR reads, giving one row per CDR3 protein. The sample holds about 1.2 million distinct CDR3 sequences; 36% are singletons and the top ten take around 10%. The evidence that diagnosis relied on was clinical symptoms, serum thyroxine, TRAb, thyroid ultrasound and orbital computed tomography.

The sequencing input was peripheral blood or thyroid tissue (not recorded which). The clonotype originates from an adult man with Graves' hyperthyroidism. The chain is built from TRBV2 and TRBJ2-7; weak D call: TRBD1 (6 bases). The CDR3 nucleotides read TGTGCCAGCAGTGAAGCGCTGGGGGCGGGGCAGTACTTC. It codes for CASSEALGAGQYF.